The subject of this entry is one T cell receptor (beta chain). The record originates from a study of blood T cell repertoires in COVID-19. Method: immunoSEQ multiplex PCR; TCRdb's copy keeps in-frame clones and lacks some. The table includes roughly 150,000 clones, approximately 80% detected once. This CDR3 is 14 amino acids long. Germline loops: CDR1 LGHDT, CDR2 YNNKEL (reference sequence). Trimming cost V 1 base and J 4 bases, with 8 bases left between them. The clonotype was recovered from a man in his 70s who had been exposed to COVID-19. The genes are TRBV3-1 (or the pseudogene TRBV3-2) and TRBJ2-1; D gene ambiguous. Sequencing input: PBMCs or T cells enriched from blood (not recorded which). CDR3 in DNA: TGTGCCAGCAGCCAAGTCGCCGGTTACAATGAGCAGTTCTTC. Protein product: CASSQVAGYNEQFF.